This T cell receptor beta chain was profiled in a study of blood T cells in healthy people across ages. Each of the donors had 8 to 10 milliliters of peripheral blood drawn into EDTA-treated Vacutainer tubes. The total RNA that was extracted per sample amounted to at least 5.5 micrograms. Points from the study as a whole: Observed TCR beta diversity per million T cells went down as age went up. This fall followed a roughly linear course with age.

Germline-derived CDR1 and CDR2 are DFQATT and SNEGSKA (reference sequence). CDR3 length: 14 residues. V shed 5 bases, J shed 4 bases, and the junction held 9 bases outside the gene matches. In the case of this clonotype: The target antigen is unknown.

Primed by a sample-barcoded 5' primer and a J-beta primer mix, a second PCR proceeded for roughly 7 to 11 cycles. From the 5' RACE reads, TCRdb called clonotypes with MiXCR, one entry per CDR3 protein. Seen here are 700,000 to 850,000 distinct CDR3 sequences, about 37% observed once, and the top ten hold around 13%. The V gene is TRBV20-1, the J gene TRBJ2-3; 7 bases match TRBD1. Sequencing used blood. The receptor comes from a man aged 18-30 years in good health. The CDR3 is CSAEGQEAADTQYF. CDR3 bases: TGCAGTGCTGAAGGACAGGAGGCCGCAGATACGCAGTATTTT.